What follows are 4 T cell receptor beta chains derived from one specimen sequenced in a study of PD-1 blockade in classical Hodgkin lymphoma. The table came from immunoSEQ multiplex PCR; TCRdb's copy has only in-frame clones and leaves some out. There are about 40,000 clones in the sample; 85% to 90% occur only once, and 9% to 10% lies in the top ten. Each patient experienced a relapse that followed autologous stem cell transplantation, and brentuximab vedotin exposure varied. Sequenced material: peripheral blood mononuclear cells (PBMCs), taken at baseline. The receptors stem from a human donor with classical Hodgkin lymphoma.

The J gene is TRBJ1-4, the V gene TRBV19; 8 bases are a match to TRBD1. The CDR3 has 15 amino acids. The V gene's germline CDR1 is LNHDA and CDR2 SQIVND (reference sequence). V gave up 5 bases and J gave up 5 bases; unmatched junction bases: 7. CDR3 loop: CASSAIRGLNEKLFF. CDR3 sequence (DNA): TGTGCCAGTAGTGCCATCAGGGGGCTGAATGAAAAACTGTTTTTT.

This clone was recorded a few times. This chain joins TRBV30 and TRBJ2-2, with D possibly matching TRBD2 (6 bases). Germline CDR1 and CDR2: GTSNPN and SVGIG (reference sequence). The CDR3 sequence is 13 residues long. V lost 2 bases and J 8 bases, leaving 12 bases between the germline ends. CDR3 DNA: TGTGCCTGGAGTAGGAGGGCTTTGGGGGAGCTGTTTTTT. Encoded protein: CAWSRRALGELFF.

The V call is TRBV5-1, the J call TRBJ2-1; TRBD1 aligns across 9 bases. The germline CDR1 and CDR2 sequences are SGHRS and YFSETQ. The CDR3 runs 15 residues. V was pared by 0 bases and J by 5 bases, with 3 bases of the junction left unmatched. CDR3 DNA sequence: TGCGCCAGCAGCTTGGAGGGACAGGGTAACAATGAGCAGTTCTTC. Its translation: CASSLEGQGNNEQFF.

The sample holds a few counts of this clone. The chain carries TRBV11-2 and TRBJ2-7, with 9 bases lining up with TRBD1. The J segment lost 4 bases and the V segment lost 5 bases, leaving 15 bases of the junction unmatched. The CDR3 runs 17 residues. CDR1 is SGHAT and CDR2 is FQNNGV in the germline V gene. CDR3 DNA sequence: TGTGCCAGCAGCCCGTATACAGGGGGCCCCACTCCTTACGAGCAGTACTTC. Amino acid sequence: CASSPYTGGPTPYEQYF.